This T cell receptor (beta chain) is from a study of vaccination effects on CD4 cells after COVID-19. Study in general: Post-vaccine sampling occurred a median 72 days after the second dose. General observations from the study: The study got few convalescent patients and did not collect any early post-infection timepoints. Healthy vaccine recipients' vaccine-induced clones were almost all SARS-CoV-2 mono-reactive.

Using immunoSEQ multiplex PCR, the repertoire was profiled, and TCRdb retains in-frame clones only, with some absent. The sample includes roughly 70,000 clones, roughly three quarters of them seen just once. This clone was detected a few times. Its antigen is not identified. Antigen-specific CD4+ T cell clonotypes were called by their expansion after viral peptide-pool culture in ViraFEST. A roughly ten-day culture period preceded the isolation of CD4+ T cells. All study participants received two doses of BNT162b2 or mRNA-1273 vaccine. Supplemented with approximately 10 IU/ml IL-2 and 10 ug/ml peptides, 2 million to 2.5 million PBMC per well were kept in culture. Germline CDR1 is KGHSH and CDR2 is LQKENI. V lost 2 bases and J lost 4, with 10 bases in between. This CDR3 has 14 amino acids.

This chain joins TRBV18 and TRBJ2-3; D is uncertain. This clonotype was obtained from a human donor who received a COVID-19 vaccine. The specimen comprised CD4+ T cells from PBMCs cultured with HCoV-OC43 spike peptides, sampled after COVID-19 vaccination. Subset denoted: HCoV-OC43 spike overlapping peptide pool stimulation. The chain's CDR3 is CASSPMKGSDTQYF. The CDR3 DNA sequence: TGTGCCAGCTCACCAATGAAGGGATCAGATACGCAGTATTTT.